In this sample, the clone carrying this T cell receptor (beta chain) turned up once. Per the original data handling: Reference gene primer amplification in the assay estimated nucleated cell counts. The table came from immunoSEQ multiplex PCR; TCRdb's copy has only in-frame clones and leaves some out. The DNA gave D and trimming, while V, J and clone size come from that table. The sample consists of under 200,000 clones, about 85% of them appearing once. This record comes from a study of blood T cell repertoires in COVID-19. Study background: COVID-19 samples collected from the United States, Italy and Spain covered acute and convalescent phases. Sources were T cells, B-cell-depleted T cells, or PBMCs; the material itself was cDNA or gDNA.

This CDR3 region has 16 residues. The trim removed 2 bases at V and 2 bases at J, leaving 6 bases unmatched. Germline CDR1 reads SNHLY; CDR2 reads FYNNEI. The chain uses TRBV2 and TRBJ1-5, with 7 bases that match TRBD1. The TCR originated in a woman older than 75 with acute or convalescent COVID-19. Source material: peripheral blood. The chain's CDR3 is CASSEFRTGRNQPQHF. In DNA form, the CDR3 reads TGTGCCAGCAGTGAATTCAGGACAGGACGCAATCAGCCCCAGCATTTT. The full variable domain, completed using reference TRBV2 and TRBJ1-5, is EPEVTQTPSHQVTQMGQEVILRCVPISNHLYFYWYRQILGQKVEFLVSFYNNEISEKSEIFDDQFSVERPDGSNFTLKIRSTKLEDSAMYFCASSEFRTGRNQPQHFGDGTRLSIL.